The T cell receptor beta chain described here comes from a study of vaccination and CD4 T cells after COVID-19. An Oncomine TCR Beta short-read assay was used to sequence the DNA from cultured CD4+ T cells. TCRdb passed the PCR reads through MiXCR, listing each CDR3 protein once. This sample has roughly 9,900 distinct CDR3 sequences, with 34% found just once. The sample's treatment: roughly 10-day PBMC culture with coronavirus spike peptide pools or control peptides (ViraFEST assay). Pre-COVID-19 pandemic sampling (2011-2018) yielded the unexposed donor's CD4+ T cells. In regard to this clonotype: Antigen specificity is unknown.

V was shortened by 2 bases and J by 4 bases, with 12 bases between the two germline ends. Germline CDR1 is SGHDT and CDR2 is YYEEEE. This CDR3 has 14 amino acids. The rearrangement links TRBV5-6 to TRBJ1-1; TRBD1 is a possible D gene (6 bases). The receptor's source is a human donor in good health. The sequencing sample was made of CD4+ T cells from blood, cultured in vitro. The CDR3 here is CASSLTGISTEAFF. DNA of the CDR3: TGTGCCAGCAGCTTAACAGGGATTAGCACTGAAGCTTTCTTT.